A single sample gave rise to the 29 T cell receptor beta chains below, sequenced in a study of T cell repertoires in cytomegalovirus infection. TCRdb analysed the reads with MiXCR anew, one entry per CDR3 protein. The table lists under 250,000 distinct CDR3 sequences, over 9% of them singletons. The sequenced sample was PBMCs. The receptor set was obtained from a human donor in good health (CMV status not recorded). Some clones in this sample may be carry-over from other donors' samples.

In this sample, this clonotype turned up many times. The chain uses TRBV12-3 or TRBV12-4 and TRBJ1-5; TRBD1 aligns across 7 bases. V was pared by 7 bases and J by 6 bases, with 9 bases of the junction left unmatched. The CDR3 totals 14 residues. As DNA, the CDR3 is TGTGCCAGCACCGACCAAGGGGGCGGTCAGCCCCAGCATTTT. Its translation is CASTDQGGGQPQHF.

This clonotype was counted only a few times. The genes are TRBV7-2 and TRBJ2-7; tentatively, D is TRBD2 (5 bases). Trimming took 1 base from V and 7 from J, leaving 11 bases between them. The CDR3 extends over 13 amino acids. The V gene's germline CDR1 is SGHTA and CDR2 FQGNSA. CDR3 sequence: CASSLVGGQEQYF. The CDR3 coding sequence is TGTGCCAGCAGCTTAGTAGGCGGGCAGGAGCAGTACTTC. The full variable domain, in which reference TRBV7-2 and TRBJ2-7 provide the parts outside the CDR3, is GAGVSQSPSNKVTEKGKDVELRCDPISGHTALYWYRQSLGQGLEFLIYFQGNSAPDKSGLPSDRFSAERTGGSVSTLTIQRTQQEDSAVYLCASSLVGGQEQYFGPGTRLTVT.

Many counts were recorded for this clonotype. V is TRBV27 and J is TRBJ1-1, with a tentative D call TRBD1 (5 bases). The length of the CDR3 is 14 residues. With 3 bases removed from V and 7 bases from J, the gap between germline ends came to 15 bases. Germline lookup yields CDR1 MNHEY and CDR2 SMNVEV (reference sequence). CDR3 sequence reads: CASSFGAGGVEAFF. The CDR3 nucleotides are TGTGCCAGCAGTTTTGGGGCAGGAGGCGTTGAAGCTTTCTTT.

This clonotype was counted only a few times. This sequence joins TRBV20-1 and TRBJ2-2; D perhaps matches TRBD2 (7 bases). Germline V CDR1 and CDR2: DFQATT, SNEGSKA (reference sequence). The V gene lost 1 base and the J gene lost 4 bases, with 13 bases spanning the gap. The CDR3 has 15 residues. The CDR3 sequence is CSARGLGGLTGELFF. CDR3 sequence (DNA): TGCAGTGCTAGAGGACTGGGGGGGCTCACCGGGGAGCTGTTTTTT.

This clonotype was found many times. The CDR3 spells CASSEQGLTNEQFF. In DNA form, the CDR3 reads TGCGCCAGCAGTGAGCAGGGGCTAACCAATGAGCAGTTCTTC. The J gene is TRBJ2-1, the V gene TRBV10-2; possibly TRBD1 for D (6 bases). The V and J ends lost 2 bases and 6 bases respectively, with 11 bases between them. The CDR3 is 14 residues long. Germline V gene sequence: CDR1 WSHSY, CDR2 SAAADI.

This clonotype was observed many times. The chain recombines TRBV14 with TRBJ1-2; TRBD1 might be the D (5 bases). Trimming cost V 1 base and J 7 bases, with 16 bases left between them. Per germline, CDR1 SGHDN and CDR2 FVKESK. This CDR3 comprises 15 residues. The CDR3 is CASSQGEGLEGGYTF. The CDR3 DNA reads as TGTGCCAGCAGCCAAGGAGAGGGACTAGAAGGTGGCTACACCTTC.

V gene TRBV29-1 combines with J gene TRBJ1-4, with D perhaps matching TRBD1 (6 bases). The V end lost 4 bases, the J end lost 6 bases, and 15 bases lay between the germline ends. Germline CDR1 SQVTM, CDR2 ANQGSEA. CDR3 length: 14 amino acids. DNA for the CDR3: TGCAGCGTTGTTGGAGGGGCAGGGGATGAAAAACTGTTTTTT. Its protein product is CSVVGGAGDEKLFF.

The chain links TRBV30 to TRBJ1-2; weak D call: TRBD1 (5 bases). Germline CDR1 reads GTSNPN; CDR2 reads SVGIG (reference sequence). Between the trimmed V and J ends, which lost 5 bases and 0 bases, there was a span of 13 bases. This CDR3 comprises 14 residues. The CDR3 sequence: CAWGGTPANYGYTF. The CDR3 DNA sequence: TGTGCCTGGGGAGGGACTCCAGCTAACTATGGCTACACCTTC.

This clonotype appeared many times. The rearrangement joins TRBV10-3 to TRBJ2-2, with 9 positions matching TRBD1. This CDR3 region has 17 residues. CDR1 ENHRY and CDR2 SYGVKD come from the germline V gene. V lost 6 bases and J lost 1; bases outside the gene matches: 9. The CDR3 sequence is CAIRKNTGQGNTGELFF. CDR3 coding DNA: TGTGCCATCAGGAAAAACACGGGACAGGGGAACACCGGGGAGCTGTTTTTT.

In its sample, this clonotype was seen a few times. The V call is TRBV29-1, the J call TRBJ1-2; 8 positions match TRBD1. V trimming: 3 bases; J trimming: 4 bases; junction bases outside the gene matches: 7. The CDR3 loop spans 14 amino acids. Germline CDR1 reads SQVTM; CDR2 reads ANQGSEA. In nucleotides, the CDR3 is TGCAGCGTTGAGACCGGACAGGGACCCTATGGCTACACCTTC. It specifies CSVETGQGPYGYTF.

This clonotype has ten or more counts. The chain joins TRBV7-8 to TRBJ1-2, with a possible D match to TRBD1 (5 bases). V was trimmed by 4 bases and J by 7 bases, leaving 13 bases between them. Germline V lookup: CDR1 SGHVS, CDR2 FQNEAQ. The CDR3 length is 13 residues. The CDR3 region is CASSSLEGPGYTF. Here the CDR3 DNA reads TGTGCCAGCAGCTCATTGGAGGGACCTGGCTACACCTTC.

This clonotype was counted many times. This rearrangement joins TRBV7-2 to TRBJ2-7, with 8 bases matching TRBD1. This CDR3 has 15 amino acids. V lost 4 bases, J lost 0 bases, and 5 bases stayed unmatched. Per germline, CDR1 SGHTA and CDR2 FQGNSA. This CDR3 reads CASSSHRGTSYEQYF. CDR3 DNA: TGTGCCAGCAGCTCGCACAGGGGGACCTCCTACGAGCAGTACTTC.

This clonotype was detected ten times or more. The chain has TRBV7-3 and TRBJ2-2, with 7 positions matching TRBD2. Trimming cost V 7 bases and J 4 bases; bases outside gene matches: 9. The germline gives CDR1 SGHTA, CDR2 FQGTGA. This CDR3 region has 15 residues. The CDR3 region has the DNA TGTGCCAGCAACCTGAGGGGCGGGGGCACCGGGGAGCTGTTTTTT. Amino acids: CASNLRGGGTGELFF.

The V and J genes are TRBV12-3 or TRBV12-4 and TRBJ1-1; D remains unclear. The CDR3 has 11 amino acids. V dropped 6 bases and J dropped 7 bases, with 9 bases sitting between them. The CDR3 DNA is TGTGCCAGCAGGCGGAAGGGTGAAGCTTTCTTT. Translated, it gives CASRRKGEAFF.

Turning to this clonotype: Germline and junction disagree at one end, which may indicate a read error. CDR3 amino acids: CASTLRPMNTEAFF. In DNA, the CDR3 is TGTGCCAGCACCTTGCGGCCCATGAACACTGAAGCTTTCTTT. The V call is TRBV5-6, the J call TRBJ1-1; D is undetermined. The CDR3 has 14 residues. Germline V gives CDR1 SGHDT, CDR2 YYEEEE.

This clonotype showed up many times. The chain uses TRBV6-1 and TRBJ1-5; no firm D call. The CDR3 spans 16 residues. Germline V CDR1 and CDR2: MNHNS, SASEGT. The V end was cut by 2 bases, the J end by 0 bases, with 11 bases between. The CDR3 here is CASSETRSHSNQPQHF. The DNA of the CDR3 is TGTGCCAGCAGTGAAACTAGGAGCCATAGCAATCAGCCCCAGCATTTT.

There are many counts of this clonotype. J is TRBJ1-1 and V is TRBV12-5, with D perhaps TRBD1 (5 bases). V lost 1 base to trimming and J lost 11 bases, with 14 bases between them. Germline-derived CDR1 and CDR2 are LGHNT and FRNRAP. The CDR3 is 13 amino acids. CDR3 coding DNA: TGTGCTAGTGGTTTGGAGGACATATCCAAGGCTTTCTTT. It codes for CASGLEDISKAFF.

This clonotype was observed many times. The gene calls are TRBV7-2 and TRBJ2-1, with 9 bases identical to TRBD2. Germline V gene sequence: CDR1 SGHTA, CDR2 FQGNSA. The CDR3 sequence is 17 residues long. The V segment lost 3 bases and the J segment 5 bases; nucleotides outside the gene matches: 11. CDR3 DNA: TGTGCCAGCAGCTTGGGGGGCAGCGGGAGGCGAAACAATGAGCAGTTCTTC. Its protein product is CASSLGGSGRRNNEQFF.

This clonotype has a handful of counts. The CDR3 DNA reads as TGTGCCAGTAGTACGGGGCGGGTTCGATCGGGGCACAATCAGCCCCAGCATTTT. Translation: CASSTGRVRSGHNQPQHF. The chain recombines TRBV19 with TRBJ1-5; D may be TRBD1 (5 bases). V gave up 4 bases and J gave up 3 bases, with 22 bases separating them. The germline V gene encodes CDR1 LNHDA and CDR2 SQIVND (reference sequence). This CDR3 region has 18 residues. Full variable domain (remainder filled in from reference TRBV19 and TRBJ1-5): DGGITQSPKYLFRKEGQNVTLSCEQNLNHDAMYWYRQDPGQGLRLIYYSQIVNDFQKGDIAEGYSVSREKKESFPLTVTSAQKNPTAFYLCASSTGRVRSGHNQPQHFGDGTRLSIL.

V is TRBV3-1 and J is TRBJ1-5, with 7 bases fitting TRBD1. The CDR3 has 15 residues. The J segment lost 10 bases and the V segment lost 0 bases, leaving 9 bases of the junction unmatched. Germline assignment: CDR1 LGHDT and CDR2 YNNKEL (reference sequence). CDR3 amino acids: CASSQDGTGAPPQHF. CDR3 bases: TGTGCCAGCAGCCAAGATGGAACAGGGGCCCCACCCCAGCATTTT.

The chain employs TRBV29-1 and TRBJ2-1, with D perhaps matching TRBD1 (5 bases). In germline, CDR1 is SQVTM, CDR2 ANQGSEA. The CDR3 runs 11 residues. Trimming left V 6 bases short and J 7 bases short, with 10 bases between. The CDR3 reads CSVTPGNEQFF. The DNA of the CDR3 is TGCAGCGTGACCCCAGGGAATGAGCAGTTCTTC.

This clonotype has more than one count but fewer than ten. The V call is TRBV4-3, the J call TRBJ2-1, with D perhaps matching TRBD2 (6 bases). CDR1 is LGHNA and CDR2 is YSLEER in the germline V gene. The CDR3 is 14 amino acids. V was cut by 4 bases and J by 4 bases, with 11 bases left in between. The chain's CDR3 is CASSRTRGYNEQFF. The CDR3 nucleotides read TGCGCCAGCAGCCGGACGCGGGGTTACAATGAGCAGTTCTTC.

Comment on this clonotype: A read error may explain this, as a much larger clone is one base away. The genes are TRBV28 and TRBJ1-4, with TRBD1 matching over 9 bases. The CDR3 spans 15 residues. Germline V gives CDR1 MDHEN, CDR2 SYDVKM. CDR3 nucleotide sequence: TGTGCCAGCAGTGTGACAGGGGGAACTAATGAAAAACTGTATTTT. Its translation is CASSVTGGTNEKLYF.

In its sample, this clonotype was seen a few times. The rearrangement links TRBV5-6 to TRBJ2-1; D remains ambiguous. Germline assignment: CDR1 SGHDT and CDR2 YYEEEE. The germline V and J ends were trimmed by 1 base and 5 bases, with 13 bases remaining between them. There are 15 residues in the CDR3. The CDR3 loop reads CASSLIRVGNNEQFF. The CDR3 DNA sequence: TGTGCCAGCAGCTTGATTCGGGTGGGAAACAATGAGCAGTTCTTC.

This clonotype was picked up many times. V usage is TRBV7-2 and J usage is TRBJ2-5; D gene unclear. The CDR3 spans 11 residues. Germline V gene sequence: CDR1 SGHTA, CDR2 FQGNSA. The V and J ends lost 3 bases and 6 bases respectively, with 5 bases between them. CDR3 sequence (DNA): TGTGCCAGCAGCTTCCGCCAGACCCAGTACTTC. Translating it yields CASSFRQTQYF.

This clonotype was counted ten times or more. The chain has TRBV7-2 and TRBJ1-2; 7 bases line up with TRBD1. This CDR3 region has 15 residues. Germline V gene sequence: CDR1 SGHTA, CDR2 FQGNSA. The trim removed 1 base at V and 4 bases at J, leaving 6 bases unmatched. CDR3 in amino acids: CASSLGQGPIYGYTF. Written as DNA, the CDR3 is TGTGCCAGCAGCTTAGGACAGGGTCCCATCTATGGCTACACCTTC.

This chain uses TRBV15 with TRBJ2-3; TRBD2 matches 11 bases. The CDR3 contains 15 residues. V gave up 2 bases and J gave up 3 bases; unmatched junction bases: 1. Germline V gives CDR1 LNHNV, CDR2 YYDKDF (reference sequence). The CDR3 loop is CATSRTSGRTDTQYF. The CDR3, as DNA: TGTGCCACCAGCAGAACTAGCGGGAGAACAGATACGCAGTATTTT.

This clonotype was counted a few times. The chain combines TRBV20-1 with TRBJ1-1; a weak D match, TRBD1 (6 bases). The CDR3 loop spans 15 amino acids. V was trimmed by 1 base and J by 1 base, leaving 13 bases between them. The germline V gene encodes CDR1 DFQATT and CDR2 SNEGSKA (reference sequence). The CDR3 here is CSARVLRGPNTEAFF. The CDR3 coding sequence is TGCAGTGCTAGAGTCCTCAGGGGCCCGAACACTGAAGCTTTCTTT.

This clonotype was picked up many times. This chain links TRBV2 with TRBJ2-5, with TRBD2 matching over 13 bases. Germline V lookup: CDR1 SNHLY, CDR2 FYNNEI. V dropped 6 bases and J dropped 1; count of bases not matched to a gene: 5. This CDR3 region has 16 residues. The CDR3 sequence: CASSGTSGAPQETQYF. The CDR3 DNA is TGTGCCAGCAGCGGGACTAGCGGGGCACCCCAAGAGACCCAGTACTTC.